This T cell receptor beta chain was recorded in a study of T cell responses to AZD1222 COVID-19 vaccine. Study-level points and caveats: Targets within unmutated variant regions were reportedly found for nearly half of spike-specific TCRs. Spike-specific TCRs gained breadth and depth after people received two AZD1222 doses.

With 6 bases removed from V and 1 base from J, the gap between germline ends came to 12 bases. CDR1 MNHEY and CDR2 SVGAGI come from the germline V gene. The CDR3 has 14 amino acids. Points on this clone: Its antigen is as yet unknown.

Produced via immunoSEQ multiplex PCR; TCRdb's table is partial and in-frame only. Counted here are 98,000 or so clones, roughly 87% occurring once; the ten biggest clones make up around 3.3%. The sequencing used peripheral blood, collected on day 0 of MenACWY control vaccination. The TCR sequence derives from an adult in good health. The J gene is TRBJ1-1, the V gene TRBV6-5; D is perhaps TRBD1 (6 bases). CDR3 residues: CASRPDSSNTEAFF. DNA of the CDR3: TGTGCCAGCAGGCCGGACAGCTCGAACACTGAAGCTTTCTTT.